This TCR beta chain was found in a study of blood T cell repertoires in COVID-19. Study-level background: Italy, Spain and the United States were the sources of the convalescent and acute COVID-19 samples. PBMCs, B-cell-depleted T cells, or T cells provided the cDNA or gDNA that made up the material.

In the original processing: How many nucleated cells were present was estimated from reference gene primer amplification. Assay: immunoSEQ multiplex PCR; the TCRdb copy retains only in-frame clones and omits some. V and J calls and clone size come straight from that table; D and trimming were deduced from the DNA. This repertoire shows around 250,000 clones, roughly 86% found once; its top ten account for less than 4%. CDR1 is SGHAT and CDR2 is FQNNGV in the germline V gene. Trimming pared 4 bases from V and 5 bases from J, leaving 15 bases between. This CDR3 comprises 14 residues. The receptor was isolated from a man aged 18 to 35 with active or convalescent COVID-19. Input material: peripheral blood. This sequence joins TRBV11-2 and TRBJ2-7, with D perhaps matching TRBD1 (5 bases). This CDR3 is CASSSPRGANEQYF. CDR3 DNA sequence: TGTGCCAGCAGCTCCCCCCGTGGGGCCAACGAGCAGTACTTC.